This T cell receptor beta chain is from a study of beta chain features in type 1 diabetes. V lost 6 bases, J lost 2 bases, and 6 bases stayed unmatched. CDR1 and CDR2 (germline): SEHNR, FQNEAQ (reference sequence). This CDR3 has 16 amino acids. Since all of the isolated RNA was reverse transcribed, expressed TCRB transcripts were what got sequenced. The table came from immunoSEQ multiplex PCR; TCRdb's copy has only in-frame clones and leaves some out. This table holds 900,000 or so clones, roughly a sixth found once. The sequenced material came from naive CD4+ T cells from blood. The chain is built from TRBV7-9 and TRBJ2-2; 10 nucleotides agree with TRBD2. This clonotype originated in a young woman in good health. CDR3 amino acids: CASRSSSGSNTGELFF. CDR3 bases: TGTGCCAGCAGGTCATCTAGCGGGAGTAACACCGGGGAGCTGTTTTTT.